This entry lists 26 T cell receptor beta chains sequenced from one sample in a study of blood T cell repertoires in COVID-19. Produced via immunoSEQ multiplex PCR; TCRdb's table is partial and in-frame only. Here the sample spans 150,000 to 200,000 clones, roughly 93% being singletons. Input material: peripheral blood. These receptors all stem from a woman aged 50 to 60 with acute or convalescent COVID-19.

Note on this clone: One end of the junction does not line up with germline, which may come from a read error. This sequence joins TRBV7-7 and TRBJ2-1, with D maybe TRBD2 (5 bases). Germline-derived CDR1 and CDR2 are SSHAT and FNYEAQ (reference sequence). There are 15 residues in the CDR3. The CDR3 sequence is CASSLGLSDYNEQFF. The CDR3 DNA sequence: TGTGCTAGCAGCTTAGGACTGAGTGACTACAATGAGCAGTTCTTC.

The chain joins TRBV2 to TRBJ1-1; 9 bases align to TRBD1. The V gene's germline CDR1 is SNHLY and CDR2 FYNNEI. V lost 6 bases, J lost 5 bases, and 7 bases stayed unmatched. The CDR3 is 14 residues long. CDR3: CASRQTGGGTEAFF. Written as DNA, the CDR3 is TGTGCCAGCAGGCAGACAGGGGGAGGTACTGAAGCTTTCTTT.

This sequence joins TRBV28 and TRBJ2-1; no clear D. This CDR3 comprises 16 residues. V lost 3 bases to trimming and J lost 0 bases, with 12 bases between them. Germline CDR1 is MDHEN and CDR2 is SYDVKM. The DNA for the CDR3 is TGTGCCAGCAGTTTCCAAGACATGGGCTCCTACAATGAGCAGTTCTTC. Its translation is CASSFQDMGSYNEQFF.

The chain has TRBV9 and TRBJ1-4, with 8 bases aligning to TRBD1. CDR1 and CDR2 from the germline V gene are SGDLS and YYNGEE. CDR3 length equals 14 residues. V was clipped by 1 base and J by 6 bases; unmatched bases: 2. The CDR3 DNA reads TGTGCCAGCAGCGTAACAGGGGGTGATGAAAAACTGTTTTTT. Amino acid sequence: CASSVTGGDEKLFF.

The chain employs TRBV7-3 and TRBJ2-1; maybe TRBD2 (6 bases). This CDR3 comprises 16 residues. Germline lookup yields CDR1 SGHTA and CDR2 FQGTGA. V lost 5 bases to trimming and J lost 5 bases, with 19 bases between them. The CDR3 bases are TGTGCCAGCAGCCCCGTTCCCAAGCGGGTCGACAATGAGCAGTTCTTC. As protein: CASSPVPKRVDNEQFF.

This clone was counted a single time. The CDR3 DNA sequence: TGTGCCAGCAGTGAGGGCAGGGTTCTGTTTTTT. Translating gives CASSEGRVLFF. This chain uses TRBV2 with TRBJ1-4, with a tentative D call TRBD1 (5 bases). Germline CDR1 and CDR2: SNHLY and FYNNEI. V lost 3 bases and J lost 14, with 10 bases in between. The CDR3 spans 11 residues.

V is TRBV6-5 and J is TRBJ1-4, with unresolved D. This CDR3 has 14 residues. Trimming left V 0 bases short and J 8 bases short, with 10 bases between. Germline values: CDR1 MNHEY, CDR2 SVGAGI. The CDR3 nucleotides are TGTGCCAGCAGTTACTCGTTTGAGAGGGAAAAACTGTTTTTT. This translates into CASSYSFEREKLFF.

The chain recombines TRBV18 with TRBJ1-1; D may be TRBD1 (6 bases). Trimming took off 5 bases at V and 0 bases at J, with 13 bases between the two ends. CDR1 and CDR2 from the germline V gene are KGHSH and LQKENI. This CDR3 is built from 15 residues. The CDR3 spells CASSTSQGLNTEAFF. In nucleotides, the CDR3 is TGTGCCAGCTCAACGTCACAGGGACTGAACACTGAAGCTTTCTTT.

V usage is TRBV6-5 and J usage is TRBJ2-1; tentatively, D is TRBD2 (7 bases). V lost 10 bases and J 10 bases, leaving 23 bases between the germline ends. The CDR3 has 14 residues. Germline CDR1 MNHEY, CDR2 SVGAGI. In nucleotides, the CDR3 is TGTGCCAACCTAGGGGGGGGCGGGAATCGCGAGCAGTTCTTC. It specifies CANLGGGGNREQFF.

The rearrangement joins TRBV28 to TRBJ1-4; D is perhaps TRBD1 (6 bases). The germline CDR1 and CDR2 sequences are MDHEN and SYDVKM. The CDR3 loop spans 14 amino acids. The germline V and J ends were trimmed by 6 bases and 6 bases, with 14 bases remaining between them. The CDR3 sequence is CASRGGLKDEKLFF. Written as DNA, the CDR3 is TGTGCCAGCAGGGGGGGGCTTAAGGATGAAAAACTGTTTTTT.

The chain links TRBV15 to TRBJ1-4; D not resolved. Trimming left V 1 base short and J 8 bases short, with 11 bases between. This CDR3 region has 14 residues. Germline V gives CDR1 LNHNV, CDR2 YYDKDF (reference sequence). The CDR3 coding sequence is TGTGCCACCAGCAGAGTGTGGAGTGGGGAAAAACTGTTTTTT. Translating it yields CATSRVWSGEKLFF. Looking up the rest from reference TRBV15 and TRBJ1-4 gives the full variable domain: DAMVIQNPRYQVTQFGKPVTLSCSQTLNHNVMYWYQQKSSQAPKLLFHYYDKDFNNEADTPDNFQSRRPNTSFCFLDIRSPGLGDTAMYLCATSRVWSGEKLFFGSGTQLSVL.

This clone occurred once. V usage is TRBV27 and J usage is TRBJ1-5; 7 bases line up with TRBD1. Germline V lookup: CDR1 MNHEY, CDR2 SMNVEV (reference sequence). The CDR3 runs 14 residues. V was clipped by 5 bases and J by 9 bases; unmatched bases: 10. In nucleotides, the CDR3 is TGTGCCAGCAGTCCGGGGGACAGAGCCGGGCCCCAGCATTTT. As protein: CASSPGDRAGPQHF.

This sequence joins TRBV7-9 and TRBJ1-1, with a weak D call TRBD1 (6 bases). CDR1 and CDR2 from the germline V gene are SEHNR and FQNEAQ (reference sequence). Trimming shortened V by 5 bases and J by 1 base, and 20 bases separated the two germline ends. The CDR3 is 17 residues long. Here the CDR3 DNA reads TGTGCCAGCAGCCCCAGCGTAGGGGGAATTGGGAACACTGAAGCTTTCTTT. As protein: CASSPSVGGIGNTEAFF.

V and J are TRBV30 and TRBJ1-1; a weak D match, TRBD1 (6 bases). This CDR3 has 12 residues. CDR1 is GTSNPN and CDR2 is SVGIG in the germline V gene (reference sequence). V shed 2 bases and J shed 7 bases, with 11 bases lying between them. CDR3 sequence: CAWSPGVLEAFF. CDR3 sequence (DNA): TGTGCCTGGAGTCCAGGGGTGCTTGAAGCTTTCTTT.

The genes are TRBV5-1 and TRBJ2-2; 10 bases are a match to TRBD2. Trimming at V came to 2 bases and at J to 5 bases, leaving 6 bases not matched to a gene. This CDR3 region has 16 residues. CDR1 and CDR2 (germline): SGHRS, YFSETQ. The CDR3 loop is CASSFQAGGRTGELFF. The CDR3 coding sequence is TGCGCCAGCAGCTTCCAAGCGGGGGGGCGAACCGGGGAGCTGTTTTTT.

The chain couples TRBV30 to TRBJ2-2; the match to TRBD2 covers 9 bases. CDR3 length: 14 amino acids. V trimming: 5 bases; J trimming: 4 bases; junction bases outside the gene matches: 5. Per the germline V gene, CDR1 is GTSNPN and CDR2 is SVGIG (reference sequence). CDR3 nucleotides: TGTGCCTGGCGTAGCGGGAGTGGCACCGGGGAGCTGTTTTTT. Translating it yields CAWRSGSGTGELFF.

The genes are TRBV28 and TRBJ2-1; 8 nucleotides line up with TRBD2. The CDR3 spans 16 residues. Per the germline V gene, CDR1 is MDHEN and CDR2 is SYDVKM. Trimming at V came to 6 bases and at J to 6 bases, leaving 13 bases not matched to a gene. CDR3 nucleotide sequence: TGTGCCAGCAGGCCCGTTAGGACCGGGGGGGGCAATGAGCAGTTCTTC. It translates to CASRPVRTGGGNEQFF.

The rearrangement joins TRBV6-5 to TRBJ2-7; 7 bases line up with TRBD1. CDR1 MNHEY and CDR2 SVGAGI come from the germline V gene. The CDR3 length is 12 residues. The V and J ends lost 6 bases and 5 bases, in that order; junction bases with no gene match: 4. DNA of the CDR3: TGTGCCAGCAGAGACGACAGGGACGAGCAGTACTTC. It translates to CASRDDRDEQYF.

The rearrangement uses TRBV28 and TRBJ1-5, with D hard to call. Trimming removed 6 bases at V and 2 bases at J, with 8 bases between. The CDR3 runs 13 residues. The germline CDR1 and CDR2 sequences are MDHEN and SYDVKM. DNA for the CDR3: TGTGCCAGCAGGCGGGCGGGCAATCAGCCCCAGCATTTT. It specifies CASRRAGNQPQHF.

The chain has TRBV18 and TRBJ2-4; D is perhaps TRBD1 (6 bases). Germline V gene data show CDR1 as KGHSH and CDR2 as LQKENI. This CDR3 has 17 amino acids. V shed 2 bases and J shed 0 bases, with 14 bases lying between them. The CDR3 DNA is TGTGCCAGCTCACCAGGGGGCGGCCCCTTAGCCAAAAACATTCAGTACTTC. Protein: CASSPGGGPLAKNIQYF.

The J gene is TRBJ1-5, the V gene TRBV2; D gene ambiguous. V was clipped by 6 bases and J by 4 bases, with 7 bases between them. The length of the CDR3 is 12 residues. The germline V gene encodes CDR1 SNHLY and CDR2 FYNNEI. The CDR3 is CASSRFNQPQHF. The DNA of the CDR3 is TGTGCCAGCAGCAGGTTTAATCAGCCCCAGCATTTT.

The chain joins TRBV28 to TRBJ2-1, with TRBD1 identical over 10 bases. The V segment lost 7 bases and the J segment 12 bases; nucleotides outside the gene matches: 15. Germline assignment: CDR1 MDHEN and CDR2 SYDVKM. The CDR3 sequence is 15 residues long. The CDR3 DNA sequence: TGTGCCAGCACTCCGACTCGGGACAGGGGACAAGGGCAGTTCTTC. Its protein is CASTPTRDRGQGQFF.

This chain uses TRBV7-2 with TRBJ1-5; D is uncertain. The CDR3 totals 15 residues. V dropped 3 bases and J dropped 3 bases, with 12 bases sitting between them. CDR1 is SGHTA and CDR2 is FQGNSA in the germline V gene. CDR3 DNA: TGTGCCAGCAGCTTTCGGAGAGGGCTCAATCAGCCCCAGCATTTT. This encodes CASSFRRGLNQPQHF.

Regarding this clone: This sample includes further DNA sequences coding for the same CDR3. The V call is TRBV12-3 or TRBV12-4, the J call TRBJ2-3, with unresolved D. The CDR3 totals 12 residues. Trimming left V 6 bases short and J 0 bases short, with 4 bases between. CDR3 amino acids: CASSPSTDTQYF. The CDR3 coding sequence is TGTGCCAGCAGCCCTAGCACAGATACGCAGTATTTT.

This clone was counted a single time. The gene calls are TRBV19 and TRBJ1-5; 7 positions agree with TRBD1. Germline V lookup: CDR1 LNHDA, CDR2 SQIVND (reference sequence). The length of the CDR3 is 15 residues. Trimming took 3 bases from V and 6 from J; bases not matched to a gene: 8. The CDR3 DNA reads TGTGCCAGTAGTATGATGCAGGGGGAAGTTCAGCCCCAGCATTTT. This sequence encodes CASSMMQGEVQPQHF. The entire variable domain, with the rest obtained from reference TRBV19 and TRBJ1-5, is as follows: DGGITQSPKYLFRKEGQNVTLSCEQNLNHDAMYWYRQDPGQGLRLIYYSQIVNDFQKGDIAEGYSVSREKKESFPLTVTSAQKNPTAFYLCASSMMQGEVQPQHFGDGTRLSIL.

V is TRBV9 and J is TRBJ1-2; 11 bases fit TRBD1. The CDR3 length is 18 residues. Germline-derived CDR1 and CDR2 are SGDLS and YYNGEE. J gave up 4 bases and V 2 bases, and 13 bases lay outside the gene matches. This chain's CDR3 is CASSVETLAGTGGYGYTF. DNA for the CDR3: TGTGCCAGCAGCGTCGAAACCCTCGCCGGGACAGGGGGCTATGGCTACACCTTC. The complete variable domain, with remaining parts taken from reference TRBV9 and TRBJ1-2, reads DSGVTQTPKHLITATGQRVTLRCSPRSGDLSVYWYQQSLDQGLQFLIQYYNGEERAKGNILERFSAQQFPDLHSELNLSSLELGDSALYFCASSVETLAGTGGYGYTFGSGTRLTVV.